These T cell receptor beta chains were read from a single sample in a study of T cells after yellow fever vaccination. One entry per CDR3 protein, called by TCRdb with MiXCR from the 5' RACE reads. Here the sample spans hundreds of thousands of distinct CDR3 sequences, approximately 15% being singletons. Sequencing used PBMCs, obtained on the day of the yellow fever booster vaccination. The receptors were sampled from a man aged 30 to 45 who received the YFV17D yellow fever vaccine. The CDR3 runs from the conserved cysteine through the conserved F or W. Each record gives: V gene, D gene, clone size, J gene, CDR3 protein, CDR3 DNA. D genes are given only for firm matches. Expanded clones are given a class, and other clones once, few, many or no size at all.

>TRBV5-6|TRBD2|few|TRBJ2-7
CASSYKLAGAYEQYF
TGTGCCAGCAGCTACAAACTAGCGGGGGCCTACGAGCAGTACTTC
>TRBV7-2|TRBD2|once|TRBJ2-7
CASSDTSGYEQYF
TGTGCCAGCAGCGACACTAGCGGCTACGAGCAGTACTTC
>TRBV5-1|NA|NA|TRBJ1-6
CASGLENSPLHF
TGCGCCAGCGGACTGGAAAATTCACCCCTCCACTTT
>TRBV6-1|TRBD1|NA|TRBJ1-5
CASSEPTGGKIQHF
TGTGCCAGCAGTGAACCCACAGGGGGGAAGATTCAGCATTTT
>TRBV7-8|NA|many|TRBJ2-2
CASSPGWVRELFF
TGTGCCAGCAGCCCAGGATGGGTCCGGGAGCTGTTTTTT
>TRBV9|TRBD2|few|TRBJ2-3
CASSSISGSGTDTQYF
TGTGCCAGCAGCTCCATTAGCGGGAGTGGCACAGATACGCAGTATTTT
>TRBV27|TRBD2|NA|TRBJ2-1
CASTTSGRDEQFF
TGTGCCAGCACCACTAGCGGGAGAGATGAGCAGTTCTTC
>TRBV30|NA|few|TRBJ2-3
CAWSQFTDTQYF
TGTGCCTGGAGTCAGTTCACAGATACGCAGTATTTT
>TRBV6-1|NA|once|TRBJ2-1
CASMWRYNELFF
TGTGCCAGCATGTGGCGGTACAATGAGCTGTTCTTC
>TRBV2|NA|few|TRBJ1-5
CASTEGPLGNQPQHF
TGTGCCAGCACCGAGGGGCCCTTGGGCAATCAGCCCCAGCATTTT
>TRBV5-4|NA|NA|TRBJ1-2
CATLRDGRDYGYTF
TGTGCCACCTTAAGGGACGGGCGTGACTATGGCTACACCTTC
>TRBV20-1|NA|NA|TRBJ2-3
CSARGQRLHTDTQYF
TGCAGTGCTAGAGGGCAGAGATTACACACAGATACGCAGTATTTT
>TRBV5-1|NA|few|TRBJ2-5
CASSPLSGGSGETQYF
TGCGCCAGCAGTCCCTTATCCGGGGGCTCTGGAGAGACCCAGTACTTC
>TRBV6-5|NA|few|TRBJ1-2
CASSYSLTGPYGYTF
TGTGCCAGCAGTTACTCACTGACAGGTCCTTATGGCTACACCTTC
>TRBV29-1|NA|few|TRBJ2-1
CSVPPERDEQFF
TGCAGCGTTCCGCCTGAGCGGGATGAGCAGTTCTTC
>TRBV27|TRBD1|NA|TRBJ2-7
CASTKHGQGNYEQYF
TGTGCCAGCACAAAACACGGACAGGGCAACTACGAGCAGTACTTC
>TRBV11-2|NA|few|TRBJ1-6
CASSLVRGYSPLHF
TGTGCCAGCAGCTTAGTCAGGGGTTATTCACCCCTCCACTTT
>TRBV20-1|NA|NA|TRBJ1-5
CSLRLGEALGGPQHF
TGCAGCTTGCGGCTTGGGGAGGCCTTAGGGGGGCCCCAGCATTTT
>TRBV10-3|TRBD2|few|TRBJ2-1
CAISVSGTREQFF
TGTGCCATCAGTGTCTCCGGGACTAGAGAGCAGTTCTTC
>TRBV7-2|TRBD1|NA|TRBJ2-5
CASSLVSGGLSETQYF
TGTGCCAGCAGCTTAGTGTCAGGGGGCTTGAGCGAGACCCAGTACTTC
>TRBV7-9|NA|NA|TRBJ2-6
CASSSFGTGANVLTF
TGTGCCAGCAGCTCGTTCGGGACTGGGGCCAACGTCCTGACTTTC
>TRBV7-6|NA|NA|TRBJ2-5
CASSPSRVGTQYF
TGTGCCAGCAGCCCAAGCCGGGTGGGGACCCAGTACTTC
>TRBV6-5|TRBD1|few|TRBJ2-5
CASSYDWDSTKGTQYF
TGTGCCAGCAGTTACGACTGGGACAGCACGAAGGGGACCCAGTACTTC
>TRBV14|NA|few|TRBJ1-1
CASSQGVLYTEAFF
TGTGCCAGCAGCCAAGGGGTCCTGTACACTGAAGCTTTCTTT
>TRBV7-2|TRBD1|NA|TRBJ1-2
CASSPEPGQGPTF
TGTGCCAGCAGCCCCGAGCCGGGACAGGGGCCTACCTTC
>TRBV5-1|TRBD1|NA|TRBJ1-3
CASTNDRGGNTIYF
TGCGCCAGCACCAACGACAGGGGCGGAAACACCATATATTTT